A single sample gave rise to the 6 T cell receptor beta chains below, sequenced in a study of cytomegalovirus exposure and HLA in healthy donors. The PCR contained 60 Vbeta and 13 Jbeta primers. Clones were read by immunoSEQ multiplex PCR, and TCRdb kept only the in-frame ones, dropping some. The sample lists 180,000 or so clones, roughly 76% seen once, with roughly 5% in the top ten. The sample comprised PBMCs. The receptors were gathered from a woman between 18 and 29 years old in good health and CMV-seropositive.

J is TRBJ1-2 and V is TRBV5-1, with 7 bases that match TRBD1. Per the germline V gene, CDR1 is SGHRS and CDR2 is YFSETQ. The length of the CDR3 is 13 residues. The junction had 9 bases not matched to a gene; V was cut back by 7 bases and J by 6 bases. This chain's CDR3 is CASLSTTGDGYTF. DNA of the CDR3: TGCGCCAGCCTAAGTACCACAGGGGATGGCTACACCTTC.

The chain couples TRBV5-1 to TRBJ1-1; D gene uncertain. CDR3 size: 14 residues. Looked up from germline, CDR1 is SGHRS and CDR2 is YFSETQ. V was shortened by 4 bases and J by 4 bases, with 14 bases between the two germline ends. This CDR3 reads CASSQKLEVTEAFF. Written as DNA, the CDR3 is TGCGCCAGCAGCCAAAAGTTAGAGGTCACTGAAGCTTTCTTT.

The chain couples TRBV6-6 to TRBJ2-7; D is perhaps TRBD2 (5 bases). In germline, CDR1 is MNHNY, CDR2 SVGAGI (reference sequence). Deletions cut 2 bases from V and 0 bases from J, with 8 bases between. This CDR3 comprises 14 residues. The CDR3 DNA follows: TGTGCCAGCAGTTACCCGGGGAGCTCCTACGAGCAGTACTTC. Its translation: CASSYPGSSYEQYF.

CDR3 sequence (DNA): TGTGCCAGCGCTACCGGGACAGGGGGACTAAGGCAGTACTTC. As protein: CASATGTGGLRQYF. The J gene is TRBJ2-7, the V gene TRBV6-6; 11 bases match TRBD1. The J segment lost 9 bases and the V segment lost 8 bases, leaving 12 bases of the junction unmatched. This CDR3 region has 14 residues. Germline CDR1 reads MNHNY; CDR2 reads SVGAGI (reference sequence).

The chain combines TRBV6-1 with TRBJ2-5; 9 bases are a match to TRBD1. CDR3 size: 14 residues. After removal of 4 bases from V and 9 bases from J, the junction contained 9 bases not matched to a gene. CDR1 and CDR2 (germline): MNHNS, SASEGT. The CDR3 DNA is TGTGCCAGCAGTGGAACAGGGGGCGGGATCCCCCAGTACTTC. This translates into CASSGTGGGIPQYF.

This rearrangement joins TRBV28 to TRBJ1-4, with 8 bases aligning to TRBD1. Unmatched junction bases numbered 13, after V lost 8 bases and J lost 8 bases. The V gene's germline CDR1 is MDHEN and CDR2 SYDVKM. The CDR3 is 15 residues long. CDR3 sequence: CASCQGARGYEKLFF. The CDR3 coding sequence is TGTGCCAGCTGTCAGGGGGCCCGGGGGTACGAAAAACTGTTTTTT.